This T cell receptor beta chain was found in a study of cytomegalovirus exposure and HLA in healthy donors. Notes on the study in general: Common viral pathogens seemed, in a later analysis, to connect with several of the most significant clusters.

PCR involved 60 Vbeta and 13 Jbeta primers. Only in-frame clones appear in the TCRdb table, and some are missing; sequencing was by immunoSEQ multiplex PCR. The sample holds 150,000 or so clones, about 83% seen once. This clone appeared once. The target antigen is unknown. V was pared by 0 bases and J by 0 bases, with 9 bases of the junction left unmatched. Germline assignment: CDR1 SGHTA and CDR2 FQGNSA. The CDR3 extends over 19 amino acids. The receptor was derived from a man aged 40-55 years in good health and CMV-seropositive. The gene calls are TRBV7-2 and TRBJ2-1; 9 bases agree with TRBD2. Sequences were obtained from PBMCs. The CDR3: CASSLALAGTSFSYNEQFF. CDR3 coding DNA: TGTGCCAGCAGCTTAGCGCTAGCGGGAACCAGCTTCTCCTACAATGAGCAGTTCTTC.